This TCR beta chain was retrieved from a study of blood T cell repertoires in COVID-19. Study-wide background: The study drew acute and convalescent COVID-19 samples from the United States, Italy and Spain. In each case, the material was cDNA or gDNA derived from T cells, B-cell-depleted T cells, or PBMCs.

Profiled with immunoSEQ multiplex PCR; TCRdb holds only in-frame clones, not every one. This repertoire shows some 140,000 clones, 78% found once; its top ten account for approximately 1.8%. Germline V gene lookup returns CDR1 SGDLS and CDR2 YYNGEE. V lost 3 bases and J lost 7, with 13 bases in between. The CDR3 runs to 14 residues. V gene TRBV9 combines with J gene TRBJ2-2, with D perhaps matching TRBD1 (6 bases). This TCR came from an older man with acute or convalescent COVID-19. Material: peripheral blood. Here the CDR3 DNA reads TGTGCCAGCAGCGCCTTAACACAGGGCGGGGAGCTGTTTTTT. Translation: CASSALTQGGELFF.